A selection of T cell receptor beta chains follows, all from one sample in a study of CD8 T cells in Susac syndrome. TCRdb reanalysed the immunoSEQ multiplex PCR reads using MiXCR and keeps one entry per CDR3 protein. In the table there are roughly 89,000 distinct CDR3 sequences, around 96% of which are singletons. Sequencing was carried out using CD8+ T cells from PBMCs. The receptors derive from a human donor with Susac syndrome. Both conserved end residues are part of each CDR3. A D gene is named only where the DNA matches it firmly. Size is stated for part of the rows, as once, few or many counts, or as a class when the clone is expanded.

abundance: .
d_gene: TRBD1
v_gene: TRBV15
j_gene: TRBJ1-1
CDR3aa: CAVRDRPSTEAFF
CDR3nt: TGTGCCGTCCGGGACAGGCCGAGCACTGAAGCTTTCTTT

abundance: .
d_gene: .
v_gene: TRBV19
j_gene: TRBJ1-1
CDR3aa: CASSIGLGEAFF
CDR3nt: TGTGCCAGTAGTATTGGATTAGGTGAAGCTTTCTTT

abundance: few
d_gene: TRBD1
v_gene: TRBV12-3/TRBV12-4
j_gene: TRBJ2-7
CDR3aa: CASSLQGAYEQYF
CDR3nt: TGTGCCAGCAGTTTGCAGGGGGCCTACGAGCAGTACTTC

abundance: .
d_gene: .
v_gene: TRBV3-1
j_gene: TRBJ2-2
CDR3aa: CASSEVGWELFF
CDR3nt: TGTGCCAGCAGCGAGGTCGGCTGGGAGCTGTTTTTT

abundance: .
d_gene: TRBD2
v_gene: TRBV15
j_gene: TRBJ2-1
CDR3aa: CATSAPGLVRQFF
CDR3nt: TGTGCCACCAGCGCCCCGGGACTAGTAAGGCAGTTCTTC

abundance: .
d_gene: .
v_gene: TRBV29-1
j_gene: TRBJ1-3
CDR3aa: CSVLESSGNTIYF
CDR3nt: TGCAGCGTTTTAGAGAGCTCTGGAAACACCATATATTTT

abundance: .
d_gene: .
v_gene: TRBV29-1
j_gene: TRBJ1-1
CDR3aa: CSVSPGATEAFF
CDR3nt: TGCAGCGTGTCCCCGGGGGCCACTGAAGCTTTCTTT

abundance: .
d_gene: .
v_gene: TRBV28
j_gene: TRBJ2-5
CDR3aa: CASSLPGLKIETQYF
CDR3nt: TGTGCCAGCAGCTTGCCGGGCCTAAAGATAGAGACCCAGTACTTC

abundance: .
d_gene: .
v_gene: TRBV6-6
j_gene: TRBJ2-7
CDR3aa: CASSYGDSSEQYF
CDR3nt: TGTGCCAGCAGTTACGGCGACTCCTCCGAGCAGTACTTC

abundance: .
d_gene: TRBD1
v_gene: TRBV2
j_gene: TRBJ1-5
CDR3aa: CASGGDRGIQPQHF
CDR3nt: TGTGCCAGCGGAGGGGACAGGGGGATCCAGCCCCAGCATTTT

abundance: .
d_gene: .
v_gene: TRBV28
j_gene: TRBJ1-5
CDR3aa: CASSFPLGRPQHF
CDR3nt: TGTGCCAGCAGTTTCCCGTTAGGTCGGCCCCAGCATTTT

abundance: .
d_gene: TRBD2
v_gene: TRBV30
j_gene: TRBJ2-7
CDR3aa: CAWSVRGGSYEQYF
CDR3nt: TGTGCCTGGAGTGTCCGGGGGGGCTCCTACGAGCAGTACTTC

abundance: .
d_gene: TRBD2
v_gene: TRBV30
j_gene: TRBJ2-1
CDR3aa: CAWSVMAGGPYNEQFF
CDR3nt: TGTGCCTGGAGTGTAATGGCGGGAGGCCCGTACAATGAGCAGTTCTTC

abundance: .
d_gene: .
v_gene: TRBV2
j_gene: TRBJ2-5
CDR3aa: CASRNRRETQYF
CDR3nt: TGTGCCAGCAGGAACCGCCGAGAGACCCAGTACTTC

abundance: .
d_gene: .
v_gene: TRBV29-1
j_gene: TRBJ2-7
CDR3aa: CSVPGTNYEQYF
CDR3nt: TGCAGCGTCCCCGGGACCAACTACGAGCAGTACTTC

abundance: .
d_gene: TRBD1
v_gene: TRBV20-1
j_gene: TRBJ2-3
CDR3aa: CSAAAYRGHPDTQYF
CDR3nt: TGCAGTGCCGCCGCTTACAGGGGCCACCCAGATACGCAGTATTTT

abundance: .
d_gene: .
v_gene: TRBV6-2/TRBV6-3
j_gene: TRBJ2-1
CDR3aa: CASKVATNEQFF
CDR3nt: TGTGCCAGCAAAGTTGCCACCAATGAGCAGTTCTTC

abundance: .
d_gene: .
v_gene: TRBV28
j_gene: TRBJ2-3
CDR3aa: CASRESSSTDTQYF
CDR3nt: TGTGCCAGCAGAGAGAGTTCTAGCACAGATACGCAGTATTTT

abundance: .
d_gene: .
v_gene: TRBV30
j_gene: TRBJ1-1
CDR3aa: CAWSVQGPEAFF
CDR3nt: TGTGCCTGGAGTGTACAGGGTCCTGAAGCTTTCTTT

abundance: .
d_gene: .
v_gene: TRBV15
j_gene: TRBJ2-1
CDR3aa: CATSRTQGPYNEQFF
CDR3nt: TGTGCCACCAGCAGGACACAGGGTCCCTACAATGAGCAGTTCTTC

abundance: .
d_gene: TRBD2
v_gene: TRBV10-3
j_gene: TRBJ2-1
CDR3aa: CAISEEGLAQDEQFF
CDR3nt: TGTGCCATCAGTGAAGAGGGACTAGCGCAGGATGAGCAGTTCTTC

abundance: .
d_gene: .
v_gene: TRBV28
j_gene: TRBJ1-4
CDR3aa: CASRNVNEKLFF
CDR3nt: TGTGCCAGCAGAAACGTTAATGAAAAACTGTTTTTT

abundance: .
d_gene: .
v_gene: TRBV10-3
j_gene: TRBJ1-1
CDR3aa: CAISPDRSTEAFF
CDR3nt: TGTGCCATCAGTCCAGACAGGTCCACTGAAGCTTTCTTT

abundance: .
d_gene: .
v_gene: TRBV29-1
j_gene: TRBJ2-1
CDR3aa: CSVEPFNEQFF
CDR3nt: TGCAGCGTTGAACCCTTTAATGAGCAGTTCTTC

abundance: .
d_gene: .
v_gene: TRBV13
j_gene: TRBJ2-5
CDR3aa: CASSGPVDKSHETQYF
CDR3nt: TGTGCCAGCAGCGGGCCCGTGGACAAAAGCCACGAGACCCAGTACTTC

abundance: .
d_gene: .
v_gene: TRBV5-4
j_gene: TRBJ1-5
CDR3aa: CASSDGTLGQPQHF
CDR3nt: TGTGCCAGCAGCGATGGGACGTTGGGTCAGCCCCAGCATTTT

abundance: .
d_gene: .
v_gene: TRBV9
j_gene: TRBJ2-3
CDR3aa: CASSARDADTDTQYF
CDR3nt: TGTGCCAGCAGCGCCCGGGACGCAGACACAGATACGCAGTATTTT

abundance: .
d_gene: TRBD1
v_gene: TRBV7-6
j_gene: TRBJ2-5
CDR3aa: CASTPQKGQGQETQYF
CDR3nt: TGTGCCAGCACTCCCCAGAAGGGACAGGGTCAAGAGACCCAGTACTTC

abundance: .
d_gene: .
v_gene: TRBV27
j_gene: TRBJ2-7
CDR3aa: CASSSGHTEQYF
CDR3nt: TGTGCCAGCAGTTCCGGACATACCGAGCAGTACTTC

abundance: .
d_gene: .
v_gene: TRBV24-1
j_gene: TRBJ2-1
CDR3aa: CATSDPDRYNEQFF
CDR3nt: TGTGCCACCAGTGATCCGGACCGATACAATGAGCAGTTCTTC

abundance: .
d_gene: .
v_gene: TRBV6-2/TRBV6-3
j_gene: TRBJ2-1
CDR3aa: CASRPDSFPVEQFF
CDR3nt: TGTGCCAGCAGACCGGACTCTTTCCCAGTTGAGCAGTTCTTC

abundance: .
d_gene: .
v_gene: TRBV20-1
j_gene: TRBJ2-1
CDR3aa: CSARDRDGLSYNEQFF
CDR3nt: TGCAGTGCTAGAGATCGGGACGGGCTCTCCTACAATGAGCAGTTCTTC

abundance: .
d_gene: .
v_gene: TRBV13
j_gene: TRBJ2-7
CDR3aa: CASSTRQISYEQYF
CDR3nt: TGTGCCAGCAGCACACGACAGATATCCTACGAGCAGTACTTC

abundance: .
d_gene: TRBD2
v_gene: TRBV20-1
j_gene: TRBJ2-7
CDR3aa: CSGGRAYEQYF
CDR3nt: TGCAGTGGCGGGAGGGCCTACGAGCAGTACTTC

abundance: .
d_gene: TRBD1
v_gene: TRBV29-1
j_gene: TRBJ2-2
CDR3aa: CSSTGVNTGELFF
CDR3nt: TGCAGCTCCACAGGGGTAAACACCGGGGAGCTGTTTTTT

abundance: .
d_gene: .
v_gene: TRBV2
j_gene: TRBJ2-7
CDR3aa: CASSAREAPYEQYF
CDR3nt: TGTGCCAGCAGTGCCCGTGAGGCTCCCTACGAGCAGTACTTC

abundance: .
d_gene: TRBD1
v_gene: TRBV7-9
j_gene: TRBJ2-5
CDR3aa: CASSSPMDRNRQETQYF
CDR3nt: TGTGCCAGCAGCTCCCCCATGGACAGGAACCGCCAAGAGACCCAGTACTTC

abundance: once
d_gene: .
v_gene: TRBV9
j_gene: TRBJ2-1
CDR3aa: CASSVEGHNEQFF
CDR3nt: TGTGCCAGCAGCGTAGAAGGGCACAATGAGCAGTTCTTC

abundance: .
d_gene: TRBD2
v_gene: TRBV28
j_gene: TRBJ2-7
CDR3aa: CASRHRGLADEQYF
CDR3nt: TGTGCCAGCAGGCACCGGGGACTAGCGGACGAGCAGTACTTC

abundance: .
d_gene: .
v_gene: TRBV5-6
j_gene: TRBJ1-2
CDR3aa: CASTEGAYGYTF
CDR3nt: TGTGCCAGCACCGAGGGAGCCTATGGCTACACCTTC

abundance: .
d_gene: .
v_gene: TRBV11-2
j_gene: TRBJ2-5
CDR3aa: CASTPGLETQYF
CDR3nt: TGTGCCAGCACCCCTGGGCTGGAGACCCAGTACTTC

abundance: .
d_gene: .
v_gene: TRBV15
j_gene: TRBJ1-2
CDR3aa: CATSRDQGPGGYTF
CDR3nt: TGTGCCACCAGCAGAGATCAGGGTCCTGGGGGCTACACCTTC

abundance: .
d_gene: TRBD1
v_gene: TRBV29-1
j_gene: TRBJ2-5
CDR3aa: CSVEDALTGTGYSQETQYF
CDR3nt: TGCAGCGTTGAAGACGCATTAACCGGGACAGGGTATTCCCAAGAGACCCAGTACTTC

abundance: .
d_gene: TRBD2
v_gene: TRBV7-8
j_gene: TRBJ2-1
CDR3aa: CASSFSKNSGRALYNEQFF
CDR3nt: TGTGCCAGCAGCTTTTCCAAAAATAGCGGGAGGGCCCTCTACAATGAGCAGTTCTTC

abundance: .
d_gene: .
v_gene: TRBV19
j_gene: TRBJ1-5
CDR3aa: CASSPLNYQPQHF
CDR3nt: TGTGCCAGTAGCCCCCTCAATTATCAGCCCCAGCATTTT

abundance: .
d_gene: .
v_gene: TRBV12-3/TRBV12-4
j_gene: TRBJ2-5
CDR3aa: CASSPPEGPPMETQYF
CDR3nt: TGTGCCAGCAGTCCTCCTGAGGGCCCCCCCATGGAGACCCAGTACTTC

abundance: once
d_gene: TRBD1
v_gene: TRBV27
j_gene: TRBJ1-2
CDR3aa: CASSSGQGFGYGYTF
CDR3nt: TGTGCCAGCAGTTCGGGACAGGGGTTCGGCTATGGCTACACCTTC

abundance: once
d_gene: TRBD1
v_gene: TRBV29-1
j_gene: TRBJ1-2
CDR3aa: CSVEDPGQEPDLANYGYTF
CDR3nt: TGCAGCGTTGAAGATCCGGGACAGGAGCCTGATTTGGCGAACTATGGCTACACCTTC

abundance: .
d_gene: .
v_gene: TRBV3-1
j_gene: TRBJ2-4
CDR3aa: CASSQSRSLGIQYF
CDR3nt: TGTGCCAGCAGCCAATCCAGAAGCCTGGGCATTCAGTACTTC

abundance: few
d_gene: .
v_gene: TRBV14
j_gene: TRBJ2-5
CDR3aa: CASSQTRETLETQYF
CDR3nt: TGTGCCAGCAGCCAAACCCGGGAGACCTTAGAGACCCAGTACTTC

abundance: .
d_gene: .
v_gene: TRBV6-2/TRBV6-3
j_gene: TRBJ2-7
CDR3aa: CASSGESYEQYF
CDR3nt: TGTGCCAGCTCCGGGGAATCCTACGAGCAGTACTTC

abundance: .
d_gene: .
v_gene: TRBV5-4
j_gene: TRBJ2-3
CDR3aa: CASRGPHRTDTQYF
CDR3nt: TGTGCCAGCCGGGGGCCACATCGCACAGATACGCAGTATTTT

abundance: .
d_gene: .
v_gene: TRBV27
j_gene: TRBJ2-3
CDR3aa: CASFSGAASTDTQYF
CDR3nt: TGTGCCAGCTTCAGTGGAGCGGCTAGCACAGATACGCAGTATTTT

abundance: .
d_gene: TRBD1
v_gene: TRBV4-3
j_gene: TRBJ1-2
CDR3aa: CASSAGQGGGYGYTF
CDR3nt: TGCGCCAGCAGCGCCGGACAGGGAGGAGGCTATGGCTACACCTTC